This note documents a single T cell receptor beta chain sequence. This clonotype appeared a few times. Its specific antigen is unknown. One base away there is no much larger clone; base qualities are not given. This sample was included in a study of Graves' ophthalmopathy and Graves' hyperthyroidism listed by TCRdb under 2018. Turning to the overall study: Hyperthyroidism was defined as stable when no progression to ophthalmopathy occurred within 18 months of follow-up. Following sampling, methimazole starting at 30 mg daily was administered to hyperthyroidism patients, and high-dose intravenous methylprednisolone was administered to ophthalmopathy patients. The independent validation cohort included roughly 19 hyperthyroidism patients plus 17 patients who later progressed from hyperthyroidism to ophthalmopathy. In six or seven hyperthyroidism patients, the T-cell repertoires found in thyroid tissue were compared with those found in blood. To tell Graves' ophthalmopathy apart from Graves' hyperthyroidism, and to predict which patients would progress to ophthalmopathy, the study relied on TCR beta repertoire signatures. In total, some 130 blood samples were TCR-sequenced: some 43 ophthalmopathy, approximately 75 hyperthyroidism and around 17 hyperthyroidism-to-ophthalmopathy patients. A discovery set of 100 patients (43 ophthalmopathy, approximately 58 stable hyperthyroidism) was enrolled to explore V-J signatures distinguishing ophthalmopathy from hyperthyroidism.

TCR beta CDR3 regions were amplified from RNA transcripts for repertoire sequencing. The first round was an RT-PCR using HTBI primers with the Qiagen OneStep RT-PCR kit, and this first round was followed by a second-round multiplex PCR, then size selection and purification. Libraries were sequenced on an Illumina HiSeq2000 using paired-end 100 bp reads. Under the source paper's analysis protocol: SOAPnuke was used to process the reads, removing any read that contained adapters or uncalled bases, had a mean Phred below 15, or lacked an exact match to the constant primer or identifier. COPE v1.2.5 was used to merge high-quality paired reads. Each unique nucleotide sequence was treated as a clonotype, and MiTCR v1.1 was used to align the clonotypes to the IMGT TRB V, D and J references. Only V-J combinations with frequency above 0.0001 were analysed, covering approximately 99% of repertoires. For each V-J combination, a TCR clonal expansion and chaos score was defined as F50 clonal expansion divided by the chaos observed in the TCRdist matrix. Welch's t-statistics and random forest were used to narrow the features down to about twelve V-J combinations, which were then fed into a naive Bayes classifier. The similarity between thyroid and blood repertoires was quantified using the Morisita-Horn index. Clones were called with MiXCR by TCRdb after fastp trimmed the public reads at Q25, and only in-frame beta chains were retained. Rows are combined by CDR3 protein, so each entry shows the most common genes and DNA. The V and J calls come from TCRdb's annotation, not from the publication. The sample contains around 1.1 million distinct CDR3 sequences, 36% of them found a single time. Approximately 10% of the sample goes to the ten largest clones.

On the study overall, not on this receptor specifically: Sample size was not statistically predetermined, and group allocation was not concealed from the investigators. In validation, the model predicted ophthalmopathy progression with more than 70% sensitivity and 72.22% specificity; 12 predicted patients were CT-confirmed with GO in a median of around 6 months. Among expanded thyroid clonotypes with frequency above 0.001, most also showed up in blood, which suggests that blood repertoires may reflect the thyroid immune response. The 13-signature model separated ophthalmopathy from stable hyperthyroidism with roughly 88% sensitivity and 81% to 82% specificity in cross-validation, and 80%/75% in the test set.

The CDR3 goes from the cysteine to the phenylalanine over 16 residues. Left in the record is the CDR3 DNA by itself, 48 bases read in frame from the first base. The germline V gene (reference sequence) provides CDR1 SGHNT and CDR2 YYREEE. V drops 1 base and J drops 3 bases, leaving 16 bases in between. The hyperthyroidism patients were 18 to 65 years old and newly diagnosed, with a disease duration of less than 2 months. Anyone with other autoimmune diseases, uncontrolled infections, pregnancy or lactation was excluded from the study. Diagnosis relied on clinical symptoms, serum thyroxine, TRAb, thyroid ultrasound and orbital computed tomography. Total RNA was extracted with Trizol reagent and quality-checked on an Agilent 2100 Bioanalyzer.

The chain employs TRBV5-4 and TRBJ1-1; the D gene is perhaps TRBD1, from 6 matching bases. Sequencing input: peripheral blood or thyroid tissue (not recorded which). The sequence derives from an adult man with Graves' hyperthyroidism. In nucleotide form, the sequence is TGTGCCAGCAGCTTGTGGGGTGGGGGGCGAGACACTGAAGCTTTCTTT. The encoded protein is CASSLWGGGRDTEAFF.